A single sample is the source of the 8 T cell receptor beta chains below, sequenced in a study of low-dose radiotherapy and immunotherapy resistance in tumors. The time point denotes: before trial treatment. First-strand cDNA used TRAV- and TRBV-specific primers, covering alpha and beta chains. TCRs underwent roughly 19 PCR cycles of amplification with a constant-region primer and V-primer adapter. One entry per CDR3 protein, called by TCRdb with MiXCR from the reads. The sample lists 64,000 or so distinct CDR3 sequences; about a quarter were seen once. This material consisted of PBMCs, taken before treatment. The receptors shown here come from a male donor with rectosigmoid adenocarcinoma.

This clonotype showed up just a few times. The chain has TRBV5-6 and TRBJ2-7; D tentatively reads TRBD1 or TRBD2 (6 bases each). The CDR3 consists of 14 residues. Trimming stripped 0 bases from V and 2 bases from J, with 9 bases between. Germline-derived CDR1 and CDR2 are SGHDT and YYEEEE. The DNA for the CDR3 is TGTGCCAGCAGCTTGGGGGGGGACACCTACGAGCAGTACTTC. Translating gives CASSLGGDTYEQYF.

In its sample, this clonotype was seen a few times. This rearrangement joins TRBV9 to TRBJ1-6; D is possibly TRBD1 (6 bases). Trimming shortened V by 0 bases and J by 12 bases, and 13 bases separated the two germline ends. Per germline, CDR1 SGDLS and CDR2 YYNGEE. CDR3 size: 14 residues. CDR3 DNA: TGTGCCAGCAGCGTAGTAGGGGGACCCGAACCCCTCCACTTT. Its translation: CASSVVGGPEPLHF.

This clonotype was counted at least ten times. CDR3: CARSRDRGNNEQFF. In DNA, the CDR3 is TGTGCCAGGAGCCGGGACAGGGGGAACAATGAGCAGTTCTTC. The chain joins TRBV25-1 to TRBJ2-1; 11 bases are shared with TRBD1. From germline, CDR1 is MGHDK and CDR2 SYGVNS. This CDR3 region has 14 residues. The ends lost 9 bases at V and 5 bases at J; junction bases unmatched: 6.

This clonotype was seen ten or more times. This CDR3 reads CASTDPHGTGDYEQYF. For the CDR3, the DNA is TGTGCCAGCACAGACCCCCACGGGACAGGGGACTACGAGCAGTACTTC. The rearrangement joins TRBV6-1 to TRBJ2-7; 10 bases map to TRBD1. Losses at the gene ends were 7 bases for V and 3 bases for J; bases not matched to a gene: 12. This CDR3 region has 16 residues. Germline V gene sequence: CDR1 MNHNS, CDR2 SASEGT.

This clonotype appeared many times. The gene calls are TRBV5-1 and TRBJ2-2; 10 bases are a match to TRBD1. Trimming removed 0 bases from V and 6 bases from J; junction bases left unmatched: 5. Germline CDR1 SGHRS, CDR2 YFSETQ. This CDR3 has 16 residues. CDR3 sequence: CASSLGQGAVAGELFF. CDR3 nucleotides: TGCGCCAGCAGCTTGGGACAGGGGGCTGTGGCCGGGGAGCTGTTTTTT.

A word on this clonotype: Given a far larger clone just one base away, this is likely a sequencing read error. The V call is TRBV6-7, the J call TRBJ1-4, with D possibly matching TRBD1 (6 bases). TRBV6-7 is classed as an ORF, of uncertain function. The CDR3 loop spans 15 amino acids. This chain's CDR3 is CDSSLRTATNEKLFF. The CDR3 nucleotides read TGTGACAGCAGTCTTAGGACAGCGACTAATGAAAAACTGTTTTTT.

Many counts were recorded for this clonotype. The chain couples TRBV20-1 to TRBJ2-3; D is uncertain. The CDR3 is 14 residues long. The V and J ends lost 6 bases and 1 base respectively, with 14 bases between them. Germline CDR1 DFQATT, CDR2 SNEGSKA (reference sequence). CDR3 sequence reads: CSAPQDDGTDTQYF. The CDR3 bases are TGCAGTGCCCCTCAGGATGACGGCACAGATACGCAGTATTTT.

On this clonotype itself: A far larger clone is one nucleotide away, so this likely arose from a read error. The rearrangement joins TRBV6-2 or TRBV6-3 to TRBJ2-1, with 10 positions matching TRBD1. Germline V CDR1 and CDR2: MNHEY, SVGEGT. The V segment lost 4 bases and the J segment 2 bases; nucleotides outside the gene matches: 2. This CDR3 has 15 amino acids. This CDR3 is CASSSGTGAYNEQFF. The CDR3 DNA reads as TGTGCCAGCAGTTCCGGGACAGGGGCCTACAATGAGCAGTTCTTC.